This T cell receptor beta chain was found in a study of follicular helper T cells after annual influenza vaccination. Per germline, CDR1 MNHNS and CDR2 SASEGT. This CDR3 has 15 residues. Trimming at V came to 8 bases and at J to 3 bases, leaving 12 bases not matched to a gene. The method was immunoSEQ multiplex PCR; TCRdb's version includes in-frame clones alone and lacks a portion of them. The sample contains about 14,000 clones, approximately 84% of which appear only once. Regarding time point: 2015-2016 season, pre-vaccination. This specimen consisted of CXCR5- memory CD4+ T cells sorted from blood, obtained on the day of influenza vaccination. This clonotype originated in an adult who received the influenza vaccine. V usage is TRBV6-1 and J usage is TRBJ1-2; the match to TRBD1 covers 7 bases. The CDR3 coding sequence is TGTGCCAGCCAGGTGGAGACAGGGTGGCACTATGGCTACACCTTC. Protein sequence: CASQVETGWHYGYTF.